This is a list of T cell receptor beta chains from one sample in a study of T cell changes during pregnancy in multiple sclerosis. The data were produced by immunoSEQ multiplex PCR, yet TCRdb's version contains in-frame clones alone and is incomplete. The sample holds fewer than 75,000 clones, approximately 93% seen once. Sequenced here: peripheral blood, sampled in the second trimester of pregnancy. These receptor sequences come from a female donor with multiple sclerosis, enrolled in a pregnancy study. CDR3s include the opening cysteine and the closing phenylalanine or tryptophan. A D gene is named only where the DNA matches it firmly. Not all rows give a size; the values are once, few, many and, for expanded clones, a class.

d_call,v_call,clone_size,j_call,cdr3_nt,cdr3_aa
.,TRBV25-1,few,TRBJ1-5,TGTGCCAGCAGTGAAGGCACAGGGCTTAATCAGCCCCAGCATTTT,CASSEGTGLNQPQHF
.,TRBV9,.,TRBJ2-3,TGTGCCAGCAGCTCATTTGGAGACGCCCACACAGATACGCAGTATTTT,CASSSFGDAHTDTQYF
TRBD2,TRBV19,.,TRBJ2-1,TGTGCCAGTACCCCTGGGACTAGCGGGAGATACAATGAGCAGTTCTTC,CASTPGTSGRYNEQFF
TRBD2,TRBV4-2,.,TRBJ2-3,TGTGCCAGCAACCCGGGACTAGCGGGAGTTACAGATACGCAGTATTTT,CASNPGLAGVTDTQYF
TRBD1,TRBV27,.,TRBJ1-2,TGTGCCAGCAGTTACTGGTCCGGACAGGGCTTAACCTATGGCTACACCTTC,CASSYWSGQGLTYGYTF
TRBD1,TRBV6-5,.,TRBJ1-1,TGTGCCAGCAGCAGGGGGACATTGAACACTGAAGCTTTCTTT,CASSRGTLNTEAFF
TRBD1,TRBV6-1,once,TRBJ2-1,TGTGCCAGCAGTGCCCGGGACAGGGTCGACTACAATGAGCAGTTCTTC,CASSARDRVDYNEQFF
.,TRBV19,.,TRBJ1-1,TGTGCCAGTATCAAACCGGGACACTCCACTGAAGCTTTCTTT,CASIKPGHSTEAFF
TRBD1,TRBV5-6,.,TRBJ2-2,TGTGCCAGCAGCCTGGTCGGCAGGGGGCCCACCGGGGAGCTGTTTTTT,CASSLVGRGPTGELFF
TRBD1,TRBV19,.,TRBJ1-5,TGTGCCAGTAACCCTGACAGGGGGCGAAGTCAGCCCCAGCATTTT,CASNPDRGRSQPQHF
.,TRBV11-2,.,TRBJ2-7,TGTGCCAGCAGCCGCGTCGCAGGGGCCCCCTACGAGCAGTACTTC,CASSRVAGAPYEQYF
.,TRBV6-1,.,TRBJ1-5,TGTGCCAGCAGTGAAGCGCTTCGGGGGGGCGGAGCGGGTCAGCCCCAGCATTTT,CASSEALRGGGAGQPQHF
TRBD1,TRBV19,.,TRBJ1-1,TGTGCCAGTAGTATAGGGGCAGGGGGCCTGAAAGCTTTCTTT,CASSIGAGGLKAFF
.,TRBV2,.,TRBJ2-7,TGTGCCAGCAAGGAAACAGGGCCTTCCTACGAGCAGTACTTC,CASKETGPSYEQYF
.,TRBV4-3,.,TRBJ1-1,TGCGCCAGCAGCCTCGTATGGCAGGGGAACACTGAAGCTTTCTTT,CASSLVWQGNTEAFF
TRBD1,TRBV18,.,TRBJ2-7,TGTGCCAGCTCACCTGGGACAGACTACTACGAGCAGTACTTC,CASSPGTDYYEQYF
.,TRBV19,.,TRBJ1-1,TGTGCCAGTCGGGGGGTGAGGGGTGAAGACACTGAAGCTTTCTTT,CASRGVRGEDTEAFF
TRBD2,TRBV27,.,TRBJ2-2,TGTGCCAGCGCGGAGCGGGAGGGGAACACCGGGGAGCTGTTTTTT,CASAEREGNTGELFF
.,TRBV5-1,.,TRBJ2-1,TGCGCCAGCAGCCCCTCTCCGGGGGGCAACTACAATGAGCAGTTCTTC,CASSPSPGGNYNEQFF
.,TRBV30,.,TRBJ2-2,TGTGCCTGGACTGCAGGGGACGGCAACACCGGGGAGCTGTTTTTT,CAWTAGDGNTGELFF
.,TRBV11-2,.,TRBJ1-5,TGTGCCAGCAGCCCAGGGCTAGACTTCAATCAGCCCCAGCATTTT,CASSPGLDFNQPQHF
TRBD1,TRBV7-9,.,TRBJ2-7,TGTGCCAGTTCAGGACAGGCCTCCTACGAGCAGTACTTC,CASSGQASYEQYF
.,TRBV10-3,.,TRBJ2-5,TGTGCCATCAGGGGGGGGCAGGGGGAGACCCAGTACTTC,CAIRGGQGETQYF
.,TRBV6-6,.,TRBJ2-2,TGTGCCAGCAGTACAGATACCGGGGAGCTGTTTTTT,CASSTDTGELFF
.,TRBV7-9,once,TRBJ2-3,TGTGCCAGCAGCCCCCCCGGTGTCCCAGGCGCAGATACGCAGTATTTT,CASSPPGVPGADTQYF
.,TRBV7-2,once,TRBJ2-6,TGTGCCAGCAGCTCCTCCAGGACTGGGGCCAACGTCCTGACTTTC,CASSSSRTGANVLTF
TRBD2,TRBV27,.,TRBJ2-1,TGTGCCAGCAGTGATGCGGGAGGGTACAATGAGCAGTTCTTC,CASSDAGGYNEQFF
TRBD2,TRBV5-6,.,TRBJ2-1,TGTGCCAGCGGAACTAGCGGGATTTACAATGAGCAGTTCTTC,CASGTSGIYNEQFF
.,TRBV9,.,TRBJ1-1,TGTGCCAGCAGCGCCAACAGGGAGAACACTGAAGCTTTCTTT,CASSANRENTEAFF
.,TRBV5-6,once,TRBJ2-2,TGTGCCAGCAGCTTGTTAGGAATCAGGGAAGGCGGGGAGCTGTTTTTT,CASSLLGIREGGELFF
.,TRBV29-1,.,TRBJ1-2,TGCAGCGTTGAAGGGGCCAAGAATGGCTACACCTTC,CSVEGAKNGYTF
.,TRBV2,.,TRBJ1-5,TGTGCCACCGCAGGGTCCGGCAATCAGCCCCAGCATTTT,CATAGSGNQPQHF
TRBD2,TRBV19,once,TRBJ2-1,TGTGCCAGTAGCTCTAGCGGGAGGCGCGGCAATGAGCAGTTCTTC,CASSSSGRRGNEQFF
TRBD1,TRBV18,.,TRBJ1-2,TGTGCCAGCTCACCAGAGAACAGGGGCTATGGCTACACCTTC,CASSPENRGYGYTF
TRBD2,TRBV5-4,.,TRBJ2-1,TGTGCCAGCAGCGTAACTAGCGGGGGGTACAATGAGCAGTTCTTC,CASSVTSGGYNEQFF
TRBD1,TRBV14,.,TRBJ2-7,TGTGCCAGCAGCCAAGATACGGGACAGGGGGCGGCCGAGCAGTACTTC,CASSQDTGQGAAEQYF
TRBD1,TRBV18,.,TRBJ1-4,TGTGCCAGCTCACCCATCACGACAGGGTTTGAAAAACTGTTTTTT,CASSPITTGFEKLFF
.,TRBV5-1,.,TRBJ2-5,TGCGCCAGCAGCTTGGCACGGGAAAAAGAGACCCAGTACTTC,CASSLAREKETQYF
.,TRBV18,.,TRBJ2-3,TGTGCCAGCTCCCTCCTTGGGAGCGGATACACAGATACGCAGTATTTT,CASSLLGSGYTDTQYF
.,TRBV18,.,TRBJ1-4,TGTGCCAGCTCACCACCCGGGTTGTCAGTGGATGAAAAACTGTTTTTT,CASSPPGLSVDEKLFF
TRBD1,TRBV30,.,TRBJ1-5,TGTGCCTGGAGGAGACAGGGAGGTCAGCCCCAGCATTTT,CAWRRQGGQPQHF
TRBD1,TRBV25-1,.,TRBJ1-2,TGTGCCAGCAGCGCTGGGACAGAGGACTATGGCTACACCTTC,CASSAGTEDYGYTF
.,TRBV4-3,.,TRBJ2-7,TGCGCCAGCAGCCAAGATGCGACTTCCTACGAGCAGTACTTC,CASSQDATSYEQYF
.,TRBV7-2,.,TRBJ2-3,TGTGCCAGCAGCACGTCGGCTAGATTAACAGATACGCAGTATTTT,CASSTSARLTDTQYF
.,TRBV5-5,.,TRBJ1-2,TGTGCCAGCAGCTTTTGGACGACAGGTAGCGAGGACTATGGCTACACCTTC,CASSFWTTGSEDYGYTF
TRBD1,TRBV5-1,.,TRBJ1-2,TGCGCCAGCAGCTTGGACAGGGGCTCGAACTATGGCTACACCTTC,CASSLDRGSNYGYTF
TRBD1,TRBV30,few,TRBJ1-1,TGTGCCTGGAGGAGGGGGCGCGTCACTGAAGCTTTCTTT,CAWRRGRVTEAFF
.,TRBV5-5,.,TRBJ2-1,TGTGCCAGCAGCGGGCGGGAACTATACAATGAGCAGTTCTTC,CASSGRELYNEQFF
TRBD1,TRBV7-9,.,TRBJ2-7,TGTGCCAGCAGCCCGGACAGGGGGCTTTACGAGCAGTACTTC,CASSPDRGLYEQYF
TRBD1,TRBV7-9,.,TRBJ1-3,TGTGCCAGCAGCCGGGCCAAGACAGGGTCTCCTGGAAACACCATATATTTT,CASSRAKTGSPGNTIYF
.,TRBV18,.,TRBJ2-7,TGTGCCAGCTCACCGACAGATCCCTACGAGCAGTACTTC,CASSPTDPYEQYF
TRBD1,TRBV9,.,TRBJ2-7,TGTGCCAGCGGACAGGGGACAAATCACGAGCAGTACTTC,CASGQGTNHEQYF
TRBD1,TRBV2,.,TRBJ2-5,TGTGCCAGCAGTCGGGAAGGGGGCAACACCCAAGAGACCCAGTACTTC,CASSREGGNTQETQYF